This T cell receptor (beta chain) came from a study of blood T cell repertoires in COVID-19. Whole-study context: Acute and convalescent COVID-19 specimens originated in the United States, Italy and Spain.

This clone was detected only once. The CDR3 is 16 residues long. CDR1 and CDR2 (germline): LGHDT, YNNKEL (reference sequence). V was trimmed by 1 base and J by 3 bases, leaving 16 bases between them. Per the study methods: Reference gene primers were amplified, and this amplification served to estimate nucleated cell counts. The protocol was immunoSEQ multiplex PCR, while the TCRdb copy is restricted to in-frame clones and leaves out a portion. V and J calls and clone size come straight from that table; D and trimming were deduced from the DNA. The sample gives 150,000 to 200,000 clones, 88% of which show up once; about 9.4% is in the top ten.

This clonotype was obtained from a young woman who had recovered from COVID-19. V is TRBV3-1 (or the pseudogene TRBV3-2) and J is TRBJ2-7, with D possibly being TRBD2 (5 bases). The sample consisted of PBMCs or T cells enriched from blood (not recorded which). CDR3 loop: CASSQAFTGNSYEQYF. In nucleotides, the CDR3 is TGTGCCAGCAGCCAAGCGTTCACCGGGAACAGCTACGAGCAGTACTTC.